This T cell receptor beta chain emerged from a study of cytomegalovirus exposure and HLA in healthy donors. Study-wide results and caveats: Near-uniform donor sequencing depth was presumed by presence/absence analyses. A later analysis showed that HLA-associated TCR beta chains had undergone more clonal expansion than equally common others. Another analysis was done later, and it associated around 16,000 TCR beta sequences with HLA alleles at 0.05 false discovery rate.

The CDR3 is 16 residues long. V was pared by 3 bases and J by 4 bases, with 7 bases of the junction left unmatched. In germline, CDR1 is LNHDA, CDR2 SQIVND (reference sequence). PCR involved 60 Vbeta and 13 Jbeta primers. The table came from immunoSEQ multiplex PCR; TCRdb's copy has only in-frame clones and leaves some out. This sample carries around 100,000 clones, 65% to 80% of them seen once, and the ten largest clones take 4% to 5.5%. A remark on this clone: What it recognizes is unknown.

Sequenced: PBMCs. This clonotype originated in a man aged 25-40 years in good health and CMV-seropositive. V usage is TRBV19 and J usage is TRBJ2-1; TRBD2 matches at 9 bases. As DNA, the CDR3 is TGTGCCAGTAGTATTGCACAGACTAGCGGATACAATGAGCAGTTCTTC. Translating gives CASSIAQTSGYNEQFF. Variable domain in full (rest from reference TRBV19 and TRBJ2-1): DGGITQSPKYLFRKEGQNVTLSCEQNLNHDAMYWYRQDPGQGLRLIYYSQIVNDFQKGDIAEGYSVSREKKESFPLTVTSAQKNPTAFYLCASSIAQTSGYNEQFFGPGTRLTVL.